The 17 T cell receptor beta chains in this list originate from one sample, sequenced in a study of OX40 agonist ivuxolimab in advanced cancers. Some clones are missing from TCRdb's copy, which holds only in-frame ones; the method was immunoSEQ multiplex PCR. The sample records 80,000 or so clones, about 92% being singletons. Material: CD4+ or CD8+ T cells sorted from blood, obtained in a trial of the OX40 agonist ivuxolimab. Receptor source: an adult with an advanced solid tumor such as melanoma, head and neck, liver or kidney cancer.

This chain connects TRBV19 to TRBJ2-3, with TRBD2 matching 11 bases. Germline CDR1 and CDR2: LNHDA and SQIVND (reference sequence). The CDR3 is 15 residues long. Trimming at V came to 3 bases and at J to 3 bases, leaving 2 bases not matched to a gene. CDR3 sequence: CASSIIAGGTDTQYF. The CDR3 bases are TGTGCCAGTAGTATCATAGCGGGAGGGACAGATACGCAGTATTTT. The full variable domain, in which reference TRBV19 and TRBJ2-3 provide the parts outside the CDR3, is DGGITQSPKYLFRKEGQNVTLSCEQNLNHDAMYWYRQDPGQGLRLIYYSQIVNDFQKGDIAEGYSVSREKKESFPLTVTSAQKNPTAFYLCASSIIAGGTDTQYFGPGTRLTVL.

The chain couples TRBV20-1 to TRBJ1-2, with 9 bases aligning to TRBD1. Germline assignment: CDR1 DFQATT and CDR2 SNEGSKA (reference sequence). V lost 8 bases to trimming and J lost 4 bases; unmatched junction nucleotides: 2. CDR3 length equals 11 residues. CDR3 protein: CSLDRGYGYTF. In DNA, the CDR3 is TGCAGTCTGGACAGGGGCTATGGCTACACCTTC.

The rearrangement uses TRBV10-3 and TRBJ2-5, with a possible D match to TRBD1 (5 bases). CDR1 is ENHRY and CDR2 is SYGVKD in the germline V gene. Between the trimmed V and J ends, which lost 4 bases and 1 base, there was a span of 10 bases. The length of the CDR3 is 14 residues. The CDR3 DNA follows: TGTGCCATCAGTGCTTTAAGGGGCCAAGAGACCCAGTACTTC. Amino acid sequence: CAISALRGQETQYF.

The V gene is TRBV7-8, the J gene TRBJ1-2; tentatively, D is TRBD1 (5 bases). CDR3 size: 16 residues. Trimming stripped 5 bases from V and 4 bases from J, with 20 bases between. Germline CDR1 SGHVS, CDR2 FQNEAQ. CDR3 protein: CASSVMAGQVLYGYTF. CDR3 in DNA: TGTGCCAGCAGCGTTATGGCGGGGCAGGTCCTCTATGGCTACACCTTC.

The rearrangement links TRBV28 to TRBJ2-3; TRBD1 matches 10 bases. With V trimmed by 3 bases and J by 5 bases, 11 bases remained unmatched. The CDR3 spans 17 residues. Germline V gene data show CDR1 as MDHEN and CDR2 as SYDVKM. The CDR3 DNA reads TGTGCCAGCAGTTTCGATTTCGGGACAGGGGTGCAAGATACGCAGTATTTT. This gives the protein CASSFDFGTGVQDTQYF.

The chain links TRBV19 to TRBJ2-7; a weak D match, TRBD2 (5 bases). Trimming removed 5 bases from V and 6 bases from J, with 11 bases in between. CDR3 size: 12 residues. The germline CDR1 and CDR2 sequences are LNHDA and SQIVND (reference sequence). Here the CDR3 reads CASSPYGVEQYF. CDR3 nucleotides: TGTGCCAGTAGTCCCTACGGGGTCGAGCAGTACTTC.

The V gene is TRBV5-4, the J gene TRBJ2-7, with D possibly TRBD1 on 6 matching bases. Per the germline V gene, CDR1 is SGHNT and CDR2 is YYREEE (reference sequence). V was clipped by 2 bases and J by 5 bases, with 14 bases between them. The CDR3 has 14 residues. The CDR3 here is CASSLIGGIHEQYF. CDR3 bases: TGTGCCAGCAGCTTAATAGGGGGAATCCACGAGCAGTACTTC.

J is TRBJ2-7 and V is TRBV27, with 9 bases that match TRBD2. Germline V lookup: CDR1 MNHEY, CDR2 SMNVEV (reference sequence). CDR3 length: 14 amino acids. V lost 7 bases and J lost 4; bases outside the gene matches: 8. The DNA of the CDR3 is TGTGCCAGCACCCCGGGAGCGGGGGGTTACGAGCAGTACTTC. It encodes CASTPGAGGYEQYF.

The V gene is TRBV4-3, the J gene TRBJ2-1; D uncertain. The CDR3 totals 13 residues. Germline CDR1 is LGHNA and CDR2 is YSLEER. Trimming stripped 1 base from V and 7 bases from J, with 8 bases between. CDR3 protein: CASSQGTLNEQFF. CDR3 coding DNA: TGCGCCAGCAGCCAAGGCACGTTGAATGAGCAGTTCTTC.

V usage is TRBV29-1 and J usage is TRBJ1-1; tentatively, D is TRBD1 (5 bases). V lost 1 base and J lost 0, with 15 bases in between. The V gene's germline CDR1 is SQVTM and CDR2 ANQGSEA. The CDR3 spans 16 residues. The CDR3 bases are TGCAGCGTTGAAGGGGGGACGTCGGATATGAACACTGAAGCTTTCTTT. This translates into CSVEGGTSDMNTEAFF.

J is TRBJ1-1 and V is TRBV11-1; D gene unclear. V dropped 3 bases and J dropped 3 bases, with 11 bases sitting between them. The germline gives CDR1 SGHAT, CDR2 FQDESV (reference sequence). The CDR3 is 14 amino acids. The CDR3 sequence is CASSFKGFDTEAFF. The CDR3 DNA is TGTGCCAGCAGCTTCAAAGGATTTGACACTGAAGCTTTCTTT.

This clone was recorded only once. This chain joins TRBV29-1 and TRBJ1-2; 7 bases match TRBD1. CDR3 length equals 15 residues. CDR1 is SQVTM and CDR2 is ANQGSEA in the germline V gene. J lost 3 bases, V lost 2 bases, and 9 bases had no gene match. CDR3 DNA: TGCAGCGTTGAATATATGGGACAGACCTACTATGGCTACACCTTC. Residues: CSVEYMGQTYYGYTF. Full variable domain (missing parts from reference TRBV29-1 and TRBJ1-2): SAVISQKPSRDICQRGTSLTIQCQVDSQVTMMFWYRQQPGQSLTLIATANQGSEATYESGFVIDKFPISRPNLTFSTLTVSNMSPEDSSIYLCSVEYMGQTYYGYTFGSGTRLTVV.

This chain uses TRBV7-2 with TRBJ2-5; weak D call: TRBD1 (6 bases). Trimming shortened V by 6 bases and J by 3 bases, and 20 bases separated the two germline ends. The CDR3 is 16 amino acids. Germline values: CDR1 SGHTA, CDR2 FQGNSA. The CDR3: CASRPTYRVEEETQYF. The CDR3 DNA sequence: TGTGCCAGCAGACCCACCTACAGGGTAGAGGAAGAGACCCAGTACTTC.

The chain is built from TRBV7-9 and TRBJ1-1, with a tentative D call TRBD1 (5 bases). CDR3 length: 11 amino acids. Germline CDR1 and CDR2: SEHNR and FQNEAQ (reference sequence). V was pared by 7 bases and J by 6 bases, with 9 bases between. The CDR3 DNA sequence: TGTGCCAGCACCGAAGGGGCTGAAGCTTTCTTT. It is translated as CASTEGAEAFF. Supplemented by reference TRBV7-9 and TRBJ1-1, the full variable domain reads DTGVSQNPRHKITKRGQNVTFRCDPISEHNRLYWYRQTLGQGPEFLTYFQNEAQLEKSRLLSDRFSAERPKGSFSTLEIQRTEQGDSAMYLCASTEGAEAFFGQGTRLTVV.

The genes are TRBV7-9 and TRBJ2-7, with D unresolved. The CDR3 is 11 residues long. CDR1 and CDR2 from the germline V gene are SEHNR and FQNEAQ (reference sequence). Trimming shortened V by 6 bases and J by 1 base, and 4 bases separated the two germline ends. CDR3 DNA: TGTGCCAGCAGTGGATCCTACGAGCAGTACTTC. Protein sequence: CASSGSYEQYF. The entire variable domain, with the rest obtained from reference TRBV7-9 and TRBJ2-7, is as follows: DTGVSQNPRHKITKRGQNVTFRCDPISEHNRLYWYRQTLGQGPEFLTYFQNEAQLEKSRLLSDRFSAERPKGSFSTLEIQRTEQGDSAMYLCASSGSYEQYFGPGTRLTVT.

Only one count was recorded for this clone. The V call is TRBV12-5, the J call TRBJ1-2; D not resolved. Trimming took off 6 bases at V and 6 bases at J, with 14 bases between the two ends. The germline V gene encodes CDR1 LGHNT and CDR2 FRNRAP. This CDR3 is built from 13 residues. The CDR3, as DNA: TGTGCTAGTGGCTCGGGTTCAGCTCATGGCTACACCTTC. Amino acids: CASGSGSAHGYTF.

V is TRBV19 and J is TRBJ1-2; D unclear. The CDR3 spans 11 residues. The V and J ends lost 3 bases and 7 bases respectively, with 6 bases between them. In germline, CDR1 is LNHDA, CDR2 SQIVND (reference sequence). The CDR3 loop is CASSMGGGYTF. As DNA, the CDR3 is TGTGCCAGTAGTATGGGCGGTGGCTACACCTTC.